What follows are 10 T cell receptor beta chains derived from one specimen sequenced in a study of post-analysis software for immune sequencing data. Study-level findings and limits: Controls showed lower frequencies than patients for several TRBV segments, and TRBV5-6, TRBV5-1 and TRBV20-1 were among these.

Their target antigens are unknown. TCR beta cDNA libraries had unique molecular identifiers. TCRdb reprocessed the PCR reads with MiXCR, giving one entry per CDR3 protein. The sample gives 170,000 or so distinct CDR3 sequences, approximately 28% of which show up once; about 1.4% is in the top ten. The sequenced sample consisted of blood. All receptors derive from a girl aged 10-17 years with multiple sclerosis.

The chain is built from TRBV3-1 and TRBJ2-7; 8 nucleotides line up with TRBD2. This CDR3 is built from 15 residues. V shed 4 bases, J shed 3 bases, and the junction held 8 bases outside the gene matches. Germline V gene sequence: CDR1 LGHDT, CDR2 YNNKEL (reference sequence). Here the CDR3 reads CASSPLAERDYEQYF. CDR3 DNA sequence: TGTGCCAGCAGCCCACTAGCGGAAAGGGACTACGAGCAGTACTTC.

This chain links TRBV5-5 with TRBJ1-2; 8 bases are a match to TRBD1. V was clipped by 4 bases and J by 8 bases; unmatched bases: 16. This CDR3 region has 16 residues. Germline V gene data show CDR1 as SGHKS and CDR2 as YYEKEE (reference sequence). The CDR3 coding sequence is TGTGCCAGCAGCATAAGCTTTGTCCCGACAGGGGAGGGCTACACCTTC. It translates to CASSISFVPTGEGYTF.

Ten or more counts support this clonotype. CDR3 residues: CASSERDSGTGVNEQYF. The CDR3 coding sequence is TGTGCCAGCAGTGAAAGGGACAGTGGGACAGGGGTGAACGAGCAGTACTTC. This rearrangement joins TRBV2 to TRBJ2-7, with TRBD1 identical over 10 bases. The CDR3 is 17 residues long. Germline V gene sequence: CDR1 SNHLY, CDR2 FYNNEI. Germline trimming cut 2 bases from V and 5 bases from J; bases unmatched to any gene: 12.

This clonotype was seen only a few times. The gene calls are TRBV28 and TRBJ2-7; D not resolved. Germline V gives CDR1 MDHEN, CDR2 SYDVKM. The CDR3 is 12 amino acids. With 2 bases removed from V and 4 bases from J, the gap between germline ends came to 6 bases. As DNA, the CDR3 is TGTGCCAGCAGTTTAAGGCAATACGAGCAGTACTTC. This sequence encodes CASSLRQYEQYF.

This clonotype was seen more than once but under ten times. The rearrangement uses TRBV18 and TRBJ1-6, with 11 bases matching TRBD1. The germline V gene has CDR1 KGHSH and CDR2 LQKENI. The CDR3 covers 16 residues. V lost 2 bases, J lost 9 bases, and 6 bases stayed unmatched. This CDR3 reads CASSPSGQGAPSPLHF. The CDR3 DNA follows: TGTGCCAGCTCACCATCTGGACAGGGGGCTCCTTCACCCCTCCACTTT.

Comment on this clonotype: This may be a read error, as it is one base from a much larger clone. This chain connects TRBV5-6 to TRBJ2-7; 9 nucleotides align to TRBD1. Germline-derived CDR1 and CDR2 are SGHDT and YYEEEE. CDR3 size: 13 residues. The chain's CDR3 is CAGSLDRGGEQYF. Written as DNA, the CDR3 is TGTGCCGGCAGCTTGGACAGGGGAGGCGAGCAGTACTTC. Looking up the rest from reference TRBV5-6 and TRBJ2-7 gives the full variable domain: DAGVTQSPTHLIKTRGQQVTLRCSPKSGHDTVSWYQQALGQGPQFIFQYYEEEERQRGNFPDRFSGHQFPNYSSELNVNALLLGDSALYLCAGSLDRGGEQYFGPGTRLTVT.

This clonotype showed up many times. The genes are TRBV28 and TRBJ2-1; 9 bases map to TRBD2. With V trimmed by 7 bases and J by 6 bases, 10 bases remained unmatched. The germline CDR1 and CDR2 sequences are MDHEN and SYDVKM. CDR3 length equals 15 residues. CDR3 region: CASTRTLAGTNEQFF. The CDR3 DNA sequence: TGTGCCAGCACCCGGACTCTAGCGGGAACCAATGAGCAGTTCTTC.

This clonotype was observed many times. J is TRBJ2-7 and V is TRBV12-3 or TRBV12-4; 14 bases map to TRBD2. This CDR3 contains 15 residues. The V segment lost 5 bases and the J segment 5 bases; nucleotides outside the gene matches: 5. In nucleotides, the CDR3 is TGTGCCAGCAGTCCGCGACTAGCGGGAGGGGACGAGCAGTACTTC. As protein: CASSPRLAGGDEQYF.

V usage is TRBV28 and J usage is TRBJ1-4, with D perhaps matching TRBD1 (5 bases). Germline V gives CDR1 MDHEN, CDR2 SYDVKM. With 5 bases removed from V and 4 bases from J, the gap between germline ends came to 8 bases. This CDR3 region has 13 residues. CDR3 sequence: CASSPGHNEKLFF. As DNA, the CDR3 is TGTGCCAGCAGTCCAGGGCATAATGAAAAACTGTTTTTT.

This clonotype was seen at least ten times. The CDR3 loop reads CASSYGDRDNNEQFF. For the CDR3, the DNA is TGCGCCAGCAGCTATGGGGACAGGGATAACAATGAGCAGTTCTTC. The rearrangement links TRBV5-1 to TRBJ2-1; the match to TRBD1 covers 9 bases. This CDR3 comprises 15 residues. Trimming at V came to 3 bases and at J to 5 bases, leaving 6 bases not matched to a gene. CDR1 SGHRS and CDR2 YFSETQ come from the germline V gene.